This T cell receptor beta chain was profiled in a study of T cell repertoires in cytomegalovirus infection. Study at large: Researchers turned to recently identified HLA-C-restricted CMV epitopes as well as well-studied HLA-B-restricted ones. Evidence of both CMV infection and a matching HLA type came from public TCR beta signatures. Study-wide points: In two of eight donors, the top clonotype was HLA-C-restricted CMV-specific.

One entry per CDR3 protein, called by TCRdb with MiXCR from the reads. The sample has 250,000 to 400,000 distinct CDR3 sequences, around a quarter seen once. Concerning this clonotype itself: The antigen remains undetermined.

V gave up 4 bases and J gave up 0 bases, with 15 bases separating them. The CDR3 runs to 16 residues. Germline V gives CDR1 SEHNR, CDR2 FQNEAQ (reference sequence). This chain links TRBV7-9 with TRBJ1-1; D gene uncertain. This sequence was found in a human donor in good health (CMV status not recorded). Some clones in this sample may be carry-over from other donors' samples. The source material was cultured PBMCs, sampled from culture after CMV antigen stimulation. The CDR3 protein is CASSSGRVDMNTEAFF. CDR3 sequence (DNA): TGTGCCAGCAGCTCCGGACGGGTTGATATGAACACTGAAGCTTTCTTT.